The 22 T cell receptor beta chains below were found in one sample sequenced in a study of shared clonotypes between healthy human individuals. Assay used: immunoSEQ multiplex PCR; TCRdb lists only in-frame clones, some missing. The sample has 1,400,000 or so clones, approximately 98.5% seen once; the top ten hold roughly 0.35%. Input material: naive CD4+ T cells sorted from blood. Regarding subset: CD45RA+ positively selected. These receptors all stem from a man aged 25 to 40 in good health.

This rearrangement joins TRBV28 to TRBJ2-1; 9 positions match TRBD2. Germline loops: CDR1 MDHEN, CDR2 SYDVKM. The CDR3 loop spans 18 amino acids. The ends lost 2 bases at V and 7 bases at J; junction bases unmatched: 15. The CDR3 here is CASSLRAGGRIGGNEQFF. Here the CDR3 DNA reads TGTGCCAGCAGTTTAAGGGCGGGAGGGCGAATAGGAGGGAATGAGCAGTTCTTC. The complete variable domain, with remaining parts taken from reference TRBV28 and TRBJ2-1, reads DVKVTQSSRYLVKRTGEKVFLECVQDMDHENMFWYRQDPGLGLRLIYFSYDVKMKEKGDIPEGYSVSREKKERFSLILESASTNQTSMYLCASSLRAGGRIGGNEQFFGPGTRLTVL.

The rearrangement uses TRBV4-3 and TRBJ2-3, with D perhaps matching TRBD2 (6 bases). This CDR3 region has 14 residues. V lost 0 bases and J 6 bases, leaving 10 bases between the germline ends. Germline V gives CDR1 LGHNA, CDR2 YSLEER. This CDR3 reads CASSQEFREDTQYF. The CDR3 DNA reads TGCGCCAGCAGCCAAGAATTCCGGGAGGATACGCAGTATTTT.

The chain employs TRBV4-1 and TRBJ2-7; tentatively, D is TRBD1 (7 bases). The germline V gene has CDR1 MGHRA and CDR2 YSYEKL. V lost 3 bases to trimming and J lost 2 bases, with 14 bases between them. CDR3 size: 15 residues. This CDR3 reads CASSHPAGGTYEQYF. The CDR3 coding sequence is TGCGCCAGCAGCCATCCCGCAGGGGGGACCTACGAGCAGTACTTC.

V and J are TRBV29-1 and TRBJ2-7; possible D gene TRBD2, 6 bases. The CDR3 is made up of 16 amino acids. With 4 bases removed from V and 3 bases from J, the gap between germline ends came to 22 bases. Germline lookup yields CDR1 SQVTM and CDR2 ANQGSEA. The CDR3 bases are TGCAGCGTTGGGAGGGCGAGGGGCCCGACCATCTACGAGCAGTACTTC. It codes for CSVGRARGPTIYEQYF.

The gene calls are TRBV4-1 and TRBJ2-7, with 11 bases aligning to TRBD2. The CDR3 length is 15 residues. V lost 2 bases, J lost 3 bases, and 3 bases stayed unmatched. Germline V CDR1 and CDR2: MGHRA, YSYEKL. The CDR3 is CASSQPSGRIYEQYF. The CDR3 nucleotides read TGCGCCAGCAGCCAACCTAGCGGGAGGATCTACGAGCAGTACTTC.

V and J are TRBV5-1 and TRBJ2-3; TRBD1 matches at 10 bases. V gave up 2 bases and J gave up 6 bases; unmatched junction bases: 6. Germline CDR1 SGHRS, CDR2 YFSETQ. The CDR3 length is 15 residues. In nucleotides, the CDR3 is TGCGCCAGCAGCTTCCGGGACAGGGGTTCGGATACGCAGTATTTT. Translation: CASSFRDRGSDTQYF.

V is TRBV7-2 and J is TRBJ1-1; D gene uncertain. Germline V gene lookup returns CDR1 SGHTA and CDR2 FQGNSA. The V end lost 1 base, the J end lost 0 bases, and 9 bases lay between the germline ends. CDR3 length: 15 residues. CDR3 residues: CASSLGVGMNTEAFF. CDR3 in DNA: TGTGCCAGCAGCTTAGGAGTAGGGATGAACACTGAAGCTTTCTTT.

The chain recombines TRBV5-1 with TRBJ1-3; D unresolved. The CDR3 is made up of 15 amino acids. Between the trimmed V and J ends, which lost 4 bases and 0 bases, there was a span of 11 bases. The germline V gene encodes CDR1 SGHRS and CDR2 YFSETQ. DNA of the CDR3: TGCGCCAGCAGCCAAGGAGATAGCTCTGGAAACACCATATATTTT. This encodes CASSQGDSSGNTIYF.

This chain uses TRBV5-4 with TRBJ2-7; D ambiguous. The V gene's germline CDR1 is SGHNT and CDR2 YYREEE (reference sequence). This CDR3 has 15 residues. V was cut by 0 bases and J by 2 bases, with 12 bases left in between. The CDR3 bases are TGTGCCAGCAGCTTGGGGGGTTCGGCCCCCTACGAGCAGTACTTC. Translated, it gives CASSLGGSAPYEQYF.

Concerning this clone itself: A much larger clone sits a single nucleotide away, making a read error possible. Within the sample, other DNA sequences also encode this same CDR3. The chain employs TRBV18 and TRBJ2-5; no clear D. Germline V CDR1 and CDR2: KGHSH, LQKENI. CDR3 length: 11 amino acids. Between the trimmed V and J ends, which lost 5 bases and 3 bases, there was a span of 4 bases. The CDR3 region has the DNA TGTGCCAGCTCAGCCAAAGAGACCCAGTACTTC. Translating gives CASSAKETQYF.

The chain couples TRBV5-1 to TRBJ2-5; TRBD2 might be the D (5 bases). This CDR3 is built from 13 residues. The germline V gene encodes CDR1 SGHRS and CDR2 YFSETQ. Trimming pared 5 bases from V and 5 bases from J, leaving 13 bases between. CDR3 coding DNA: TGCGCCAGCAGGGAGGACCTGTGGGAGACCCAGTACTTC. It is translated as CASREDLWETQYF.

The chain couples TRBV28 to TRBJ2-5; D possibly uses TRBD1 or TRBD2 (5 bases each). The CDR3 is 12 amino acids. V shed 6 bases and J shed 5 bases, with 10 bases lying between them. Germline loops: CDR1 MDHEN, CDR2 SYDVKM. Written as DNA, the CDR3 is TGTGCCAGCAGGGGGGTTTGGGAGACCCAGTACTTC. Its protein is CASRGVWETQYF.

The chain couples TRBV10-2 to TRBJ1-5; TRBD1 might be the D (5 bases). This CDR3 is 13 amino acids long. The ends were cut back, 8 bases at V and 4 bases at J, with 12 bases in the middle. Germline V gene data show CDR1 as WSHSY and CDR2 as SAAADI. The CDR3 DNA is TGCGCCAGCTACCAGGGCGGGAATCAGCCCCAGCATTTT. Translating gives CASYQGGNQPQHF.

J is TRBJ2-7 and V is TRBV29-1; 7 bases fit TRBD2. V lost 4 bases and J lost 4; bases outside the gene matches: 4. The CDR3 is made up of 12 amino acids. CDR1 SQVTM and CDR2 ANQGSEA come from the germline V gene. The CDR3, as DNA: TGCAGCGTTGGGACTAGTATTTACGAGCAGTACTTC. Residues: CSVGTSIYEQYF.

DNA of the CDR3: TGTGCCAGCCAATTTTCTGGGGCCAACGTCCTGACTTTC. It translates to CASQFSGANVLTF. This chain uses TRBV6-6 with TRBJ2-6; D unresolved. The CDR3 length is 13 residues. The V end lost 8 bases, the J end lost 1 base, and 6 bases lay between the germline ends. CDR1 and CDR2 (germline): MNHNY, SVGAGI (reference sequence).

A word on this clone: This same CDR3 is encoded by further DNA sequences in the sample. The rearrangement uses TRBV18 and TRBJ2-1; possibly TRBD1 or TRBD2 for D (5 bases each). The CDR3 has 11 residues. Germline V gives CDR1 KGHSH, CDR2 LQKENI. V lost 6 bases, J lost 8 bases, and 8 bases lay in between. The DNA of the CDR3 is TGTGCCAGCTCCCGAGGGGATGAGCAGTTCTTC. This encodes CASSRGDEQFF.

About this clone itself: The same CDR3 arises from other DNA sequences in this sample as well. Here the CDR3 DNA reads TGTGCCAGCAGCTTGGGGCCTACCTCCTACGAGCAGTACTTC. This codes for CASSLGPTSYEQYF. The V and J genes are TRBV7-9 and TRBJ2-7; D may be TRBD1 (5 bases). Germline V gives CDR1 SEHNR, CDR2 FQNEAQ (reference sequence). V gave up 3 bases and J gave up 0 bases, with 9 bases separating them. The CDR3 length is 14 residues.

This chain links TRBV2 with TRBJ2-5, with unresolved D. CDR3 size: 12 residues. Germline CDR1 SNHLY, CDR2 FYNNEI. The V end lost 2 bases, the J end lost 5 bases, and 6 bases lay between the germline ends. The CDR3 protein is CASSESPETQYF. The CDR3 nucleotides read TGTGCCAGCAGTGAAAGTCCGGAGACCCAGTACTTC.

CDR3 residues: CSIKKATSTDTQYF. The CDR3, as DNA: TGCAGCATTAAAAAGGCGACTAGCACAGATACGCAGTATTTT. The chain combines TRBV29-1 with TRBJ2-3; unclear D gene. V lost 8 bases and J lost 0, with 15 bases in between. The length of the CDR3 is 14 residues. Germline V gene sequence: CDR1 SQVTM, CDR2 ANQGSEA.

This chain connects TRBV19 to TRBJ2-7; 10 positions match TRBD1. The CDR3 runs to 14 residues. The germline CDR1 and CDR2 sequences are LNHDA and SQIVND (reference sequence). V was pared by 5 bases and J by 3 bases, with 4 bases of the junction left unmatched. Here the CDR3 DNA reads TGTGCCAGTAGTTCCGGGACAGGGGTCTACGAGCAGTACTTC. The encoded protein is CASSSGTGVYEQYF.

The CDR3 DNA follows: TGTGCCAGCAGGTCAGGTCTTTACACCGGGGAGCTGTTTTTT. Its translation is CASRSGLYTGELFF. The chain carries TRBV2 and TRBJ2-2; D not certain. CDR1 is SNHLY, CDR2 FYNNEI, per germline. The CDR3 length is 14 residues. Trimming pared 6 bases from V and 3 bases from J, leaving 11 bases between.

The chain recombines TRBV7-9 with TRBJ2-1; no clear D gene. This CDR3 region has 13 residues. Looked up from germline, CDR1 is SEHNR and CDR2 is FQNEAQ (reference sequence). V was cut by 4 bases and J by 4 bases, with 8 bases left in between. CDR3 in DNA: TGTGCCAGCAGCTACTTAAGATACAATGAGCAGTTCTTC. This sequence encodes CASSYLRYNEQFF. Variable domain in full (rest from reference TRBV7-9 and TRBJ2-1): DTGVSQNPRHKITKRGQNVTFRCDPISEHNRLYWYRQTLGQGPEFLTYFQNEAQLEKSRLLSDRFSAERPKGSFSTLEIQRTEQGDSAMYLCASSYLRYNEQFFGPGTRLTVL.